These 15 T cell receptor beta chains share one sample of origin, sequenced in a study of cytomegalovirus exposure and HLA in healthy donors. The PCR was carried out with 60 Vbeta primers and 13 Jbeta primers. Using immunoSEQ multiplex PCR, the repertoire was profiled, and TCRdb retains in-frame clones only, with some absent. The sample includes about 150,000 clones, 70% to 80% of them seen just once. The sample consisted of PBMCs. These receptors were taken from a man in his forties or fifties in good health and CMV-seropositive.

The V and J genes are TRBV7-3 and TRBJ2-3, with 11 nucleotides matching TRBD2. Losses at the gene ends were 5 bases for V and 1 base for J; bases not matched to a gene: 2. This CDR3 is built from 15 residues. Germline lookup yields CDR1 SGHTA and CDR2 FQGTGA. The CDR3: CASSRGLAGTDTQYF. The CDR3 DNA is TGTGCCAGCAGCAGGGGACTAGCGGGCACAGATACGCAGTATTTT.

The chain links TRBV30 to TRBJ1-5, with 9 bases aligning to TRBD1. Germline CDR1 reads GTSNPN; CDR2 reads SVGIG (reference sequence). The CDR3 runs to 16 residues. J gave up 3 bases and V 1 base, and 7 bases lay outside the gene matches. The chain's CDR3 is CAWSGGTGTANQPQHF. Written as DNA, the CDR3 is TGTGCCTGGAGTGGGGGGACAGGGACGGCCAATCAGCCCCAGCATTTT.

This chain connects TRBV6-1 to TRBJ2-7; the match to TRBD2 covers 8 bases. Germline-derived CDR1 and CDR2 are MNHNS and SASEGT. This CDR3 has 14 amino acids. Trimming removed 1 base from V and 5 bases from J; junction bases left unmatched: 4. The CDR3 bases are TGTGCCAGCAGTGAAGGGACTAGCTGGGACGAGCAGTACTTC. As protein: CASSEGTSWDEQYF.

The rearrangement uses TRBV5-5 and TRBJ2-7; 7 bases line up with TRBD1. J gave up 2 bases and V 6 bases, and 8 bases lay outside the gene matches. This CDR3 is 14 amino acids long. The germline V gene has CDR1 SGHKS and CDR2 YYEKEE (reference sequence). CDR3 bases: TGTGCCAGCACCCTGTGGCAGGGGGCCTACGAGCAGTACTTC. Translating gives CASTLWQGAYEQYF.

As to this clone: A junction boundary mismatches the germline segment, possibly from a read error. The chain is built from TRBV4-1 and TRBJ1-5; D remains unclear. CDR3 length equals 13 residues. CDR1 MGHRA and CDR2 YSYEKL come from the germline V gene. CDR3 sequence reads: CASSQDSDQPQHF. In DNA form, the CDR3 reads TGCGCCAGCAGCCAAGATAGCGATCAGCCCCAGCATTTT.

This clone appeared once. The rearrangement joins TRBV10-1 to TRBJ2-2; D possibly corresponds to TRBD1 (5 bases). CDR3 length: 16 residues. With 2 bases removed from V and 4 bases from J, the gap between germline ends came to 14 bases. In germline, CDR1 is WNHNN, CDR2 SYGVQD (reference sequence). The CDR3 DNA follows: TGCGCCAGCAGTGAGGTCAAGGGGTTGGTCACCGGGGAGCTGTTTTTT. This codes for CASSEVKGLVTGELFF.

This chain joins TRBV29-1 and TRBJ2-1; 8 bases agree with TRBD2. The length of the CDR3 is 14 residues. Trimming removed 7 bases from V and 2 bases from J; junction bases left unmatched: 7. Germline CDR1 is SQVTM and CDR2 is ANQGSEA. The CDR3 bases are TGCAGCGCCAGACTAGCGAGCGCCTACAATGAGCAGTTCTTC. Residues: CSARLASAYNEQFF.

The genes are TRBV5-1 and TRBJ2-5, with D unclear. V was pared by 3 bases and J by 7 bases, with 19 bases between. This CDR3 has 15 residues. Germline CDR1 SGHRS, CDR2 YFSETQ. The CDR3 DNA is TGCGCCAGCAGCTCCCAGGATCCCTCCACTGGGACCCAGTACTTC. It translates to CASSSQDPSTGTQYF. Drawing the rest from reference TRBV5-1 and TRBJ2-5, the complete variable domain is KAGVTQTPRYLIKTRGQQVTLSCSPISGHRSVSWYQQTPGQGLQFLFEYFSETQRNKGNFPGRFSGRQFSNSRSEMNVSTLELGDSALYLCASSSQDPSTGTQYFGPGTRLLVL.

The chain carries TRBV28 and TRBJ2-7, with 9 bases matching TRBD2. Germline CDR1 MDHEN, CDR2 SYDVKM. This CDR3 spans 14 amino acids. The ends lost 6 bases at V and 3 bases at J; junction bases unmatched: 6. This CDR3 is CASRGILAGYEQYF. For the CDR3, the DNA is TGTGCCAGCAGGGGGATACTAGCGGGCTACGAGCAGTACTTC.

V usage is TRBV2 and J usage is TRBJ1-5, with 9 bases identical to TRBD1. The CDR3 has 20 residues. Germline V lookup: CDR1 SNHLY, CDR2 FYNNEI. The V and J ends lost 4 bases and 3 bases, in that order; junction bases with no gene match: 19. In DNA form, the CDR3 reads TGTGCCAGCAGTGCCCCCGGGACAGGGAAGGATTGGTCGAACAATCAGCCCCAGCATTTT. It specifies CASSAPGTGKDWSNNQPQHF.

The gene calls are TRBV5-1 and TRBJ2-7; no firm D call. The V and J ends lost 2 bases and 5 bases respectively, with 8 bases between them. This CDR3 comprises 12 residues. Germline V gene data show CDR1 as SGHRS and CDR2 as YFSETQ. CDR3 region: CASSLDFHEQYF. The DNA of the CDR3 is TGCGCCAGCAGCTTAGACTTCCACGAGCAGTACTTC.

J is TRBJ1-3 and V is TRBV15; 11 nucleotides match TRBD1. Germline V CDR1 and CDR2: LNHNV, YYDKDF (reference sequence). V shed 1 base and J 5 bases; nucleotides not matched to a gene: 4. The CDR3 loop spans 16 amino acids. The CDR3 reads CATSRVGTGGRNTIYF. CDR3 nucleotides: TGTGCCACCAGCAGAGTGGGGACAGGGGGAAGAAACACCATATATTTT. The full variable domain, with the rest looked up from reference TRBV15 and TRBJ1-3, is DAMVIQNPRYQVTQFGKPVTLSCSQTLNHNVMYWYQQKSSQAPKLLFHYYDKDFNNEADTPDNFQSRRPNTSFCFLDIRSPGLGDTAMYLCATSRVGTGGRNTIYFGEGSWLTVV.

The V and J genes are TRBV19 and TRBJ2-3; TRBD2 is a possible D gene (5 bases). V dropped 5 bases and J dropped 0 bases, with 21 bases sitting between them. This CDR3 has 18 residues. Germline V gives CDR1 LNHDA, CDR2 SQIVND (reference sequence). The CDR3 is CASSVAGEMISSTDTQYF. CDR3 bases: TGTGCCAGTAGTGTTGCGGGCGAGATGATCTCTAGCACAGATACGCAGTATTTT.

The chain has TRBV5-6 and TRBJ1-4; TRBD1 matches 11 bases. Looked up from germline, CDR1 is SGHDT and CDR2 is YYEEEE. J was trimmed by 15 bases and V by 4 bases; bases with no gene match: 8. This CDR3 has 13 residues. In DNA form, the CDR3 reads TGTGCCAGCAGCCTTGGACAGGGGGCAGAGTTGTTTTTT. Translation: CASSLGQGAELFF.

The rearrangement uses TRBV14 and TRBJ2-3; tentatively, D is TRBD2 (6 bases). CDR3 size: 18 residues. Looked up from germline, CDR1 is SGHDN and CDR2 is FVKESK. V lost 3 bases to trimming and J lost 3 bases, with 22 bases between them. CDR3 sequence reads: CASSQIHFGSRRTDTQYF. CDR3 coding DNA: TGTGCCAGCAGCCAGATCCACTTCGGGAGTAGGAGGACAGATACGCAGTATTTT.